These 28 T cell receptor beta chains were all obtained from the same sample, sequenced in a study of long-term antiretroviral therapy in people with HIV. Researchers report immunoSEQ v3.0 was run at survey level. Some clones are missing from TCRdb's copy, which holds only in-frame ones; the method was immunoSEQ multiplex PCR. The data contain about 7,800 clones, roughly 78% of them singletons. The specimen comprised unsorted PBMCs, sampled 0.6 years before starting antiretroviral therapy. The receptors stem from a man aged 35 to 55 with HIV.

The chain employs TRBV6-5 and TRBJ1-2, with D uncertain. CDR1 and CDR2 from the germline V gene are MNHEY and SVGAGI. V was pared by 0 bases and J by 2 bases, with 7 bases between. The CDR3 runs to 14 residues. The CDR3 nucleotides are TGTGCCAGCAGTTACTCAGGCCAGAACTATGGCTACACCTTC. The encoded protein is CASSYSGQNYGYTF.

V and J are TRBV27 and TRBJ1-1; D perhaps matches TRBD1 (5 bases). Trimming pared 1 base from V and 6 bases from J, leaving 18 bases between. From germline, CDR1 is MNHEY and CDR2 SMNVEV (reference sequence). The CDR3 runs to 16 residues. CDR3 nucleotide sequence: TGTGCCAGCAGTTTATTCTCACCGGGGGATGGAGCTGAAGCTTTCTTT. Translation gives CASSLFSPGDGAEAFF.

The chain has TRBV10-3 and TRBJ1-6; TRBD1 matches 9 bases. Trimming took 0 bases from V and 13 from J; bases not matched to a gene: 4. The CDR3 loop spans 14 amino acids. The germline gives CDR1 ENHRY, CDR2 SYGVKD. DNA of the CDR3: TGTGCCATCAGTGAGTCGGGGACAGGGAACCCCCTCCACTTT. This sequence encodes CAISESGTGNPLHF.

The sample holds one count of this clone. This CDR3 reads CSAREETQYF. CDR3 in DNA: TGCAGCGCTCGGGAAGAGACCCAGTACTTC. The chain carries TRBV29-1 and TRBJ2-5; D is undetermined. The CDR3 sequence is 10 residues long. Germline assignment: CDR1 SQVTM and CDR2 ANQGSEA. Between the trimmed V and J ends, which lost 7 bases and 3 bases, there was a span of 6 bases. Full variable domain (missing parts from reference TRBV29-1 and TRBJ2-5): SAVISQKPSRDICQRGTSLTIQCQVDSQVTMMFWYRQQPGQSLTLIATANQGSEATYESGFVIDKFPISRPNLTFSTLTVSNMSPEDSSIYLCSAREETQYFGPGTRLLVL.

The chain joins TRBV29-1 to TRBJ2-5, with D unclear. The germline V gene has CDR1 SQVTM and CDR2 ANQGSEA. Trimming removed 3 bases at V and 1 base at J, with 3 bases between. CDR3 size: 11 residues. Here the CDR3 DNA reads TGCAGCGTTGACGTCCAAGAGACCCAGTACTTC. Its translation is CSVDVQETQYF.

The chain has TRBV27 and TRBJ1-2; perhaps TRBD1 as D (6 bases). CDR3 length: 13 residues. Per the germline V gene, CDR1 is MNHEY and CDR2 is SMNVEV (reference sequence). V lost 3 bases and J lost 3, with 8 bases in between. Here the CDR3 reads CASSFYRDYGYTF. CDR3 sequence (DNA): TGTGCCAGCAGTTTCTACAGGGACTATGGCTACACCTTC.

J is TRBJ2-7 and V is TRBV5-4; D possibly corresponds to TRBD2 (6 bases). Trimming removed 7 bases at V and 3 bases at J, with 11 bases between. This CDR3 has 12 residues. Per germline, CDR1 SGHNT and CDR2 YYREEE (reference sequence). CDR3 nucleotide sequence: TGTGCCAGCTCGGGGGAGAACTACGAGCAGTACTTC. Translating it yields CASSGENYEQYF. The full variable domain, its missing parts supplied by reference TRBV5-4 and TRBJ2-7, is ETGVTQSPTHLIKTRGQQVTLRCSSQSGHNTVSWYQQALGQGPQFIFQYYREEENGRGNFPPRFSGLQFPNYSSELNVNALELDDSALYLCASSGENYEQYFGPGTRLTVT.

The gene calls are TRBV18 and TRBJ2-3; 10 nucleotides match TRBD2. V was pared by 4 bases and J by 3 bases, with 7 bases of the junction left unmatched. This CDR3 has 16 amino acids. Germline CDR1 KGHSH, CDR2 LQKENI. CDR3 sequence (DNA): TGTGCCAGCTCACTTCTTAGCGGGGGGATAACAGATACGCAGTATTTT. It translates to CASSLLSGGITDTQYF.

The chain has TRBV27 and TRBJ2-1; D unclear. V lost 3 bases and J lost 4, with 7 bases in between. The CDR3 is 13 residues long. CDR1 is MNHEY, CDR2 SMNVEV, per germline (reference sequence). The CDR3 DNA reads as TGTGCCAGCAGTTTGACAAAATACAATGAGCAGTTCTTC. Translating it yields CASSLTKYNEQFF.

This clone was observed a few times. Here the CDR3 reads CASSRTFLEPQHF. The CDR3 DNA follows: TGTGCCAGCAGCCGGACCTTTTTGGAGCCCCAGCATTTT. The V call is TRBV14, the J call TRBJ1-5; D gene uncertain. Germline V gene lookup returns CDR1 SGHDN and CDR2 FVKESK. The V end was cut by 4 bases, the J end by 8 bases, with 12 bases between. The length of the CDR3 is 13 residues.

The V gene is TRBV19, the J gene TRBJ2-1, with a tentative D call TRBD1 (6 bases). This CDR3 region has 15 residues. Germline values: CDR1 LNHDA, CDR2 SQIVND (reference sequence). V lost 9 bases, J lost 1 base, and 16 bases lay in between. CDR3 nucleotide sequence: TGTGCCAGCCGTCAGGGGCCCGGTTCCTACAATGAGCAGTTCTTC. This codes for CASRQGPGSYNEQFF. Variable domain in full (rest from reference TRBV19 and TRBJ2-1): DGGITQSPKYLFRKEGQNVTLSCEQNLNHDAMYWYRQDPGQGLRLIYYSQIVNDFQKGDIAEGYSVSREKKESFPLTVTSAQKNPTAFYLCASRQGPGSYNEQFFGPGTRLTVL.

The V gene is TRBV6-5, the J gene TRBJ1-1, with 7 bases fitting TRBD1. This CDR3 region has 13 residues. Germline CDR1 MNHEY, CDR2 SVGAGI. With V trimmed by 6 bases and J by 1 base, 2 bases remained unmatched. CDR3 bases: TGTGCCAGCAGCCGGGACAGGAACACTGAAGCTTTCTTT. Its translation is CASSRDRNTEAFF.

The CDR3 region has the DNA TGTGCCAGCAGTGAGGAGAGCCCTCCCACCGGGGAGCTGTTTTTT. It is translated as CASSEESPPTGELFF. The chain joins TRBV25-1 to TRBJ2-2; D is unclear. Deletions cut 3 bases from V and 4 bases from J, with 12 bases between. The CDR3 has 15 amino acids. Germline CDR1 is MGHDK and CDR2 is SYGVNS.

This clone was counted a single time. V usage is TRBV4-1 and J usage is TRBJ1-3; weak D call: TRBD1 (5 bases). V lost 1 base to trimming and J lost 0 bases, with 10 bases between them. CDR3 length: 16 residues. In germline, CDR1 is MGHRA, CDR2 YSYEKL. The CDR3 nucleotides are TGCGCCAGCAGCCAAGCCCGACAGTTCTCTGGAAACACCATATATTTT. Amino acids: CASSQARQFSGNTIYF.

The CDR3 loop reads CASSYSRVTGIGYTF. The CDR3 nucleotides read TGTGCCAGCAGTTACTCTCGGGTGACAGGTATTGGCTACACCTTC. The V and J genes are TRBV6-5 and TRBJ1-2; perhaps TRBD1 as D (6 bases). V was clipped by 0 bases and J by 7 bases, with 15 bases between them. This CDR3 has 15 residues. CDR1 and CDR2 (germline): MNHEY, SVGAGI.

This clone was picked up a small number of times. The CDR3 sequence: CASSLSIGEISYEQYF. DNA of the CDR3: TGTGCCAGCAGTTTATCGATAGGGGAAATCTCCTACGAGCAGTACTTC. J is TRBJ2-7 and V is TRBV27, with D possibly TRBD1 on 5 matching bases. V gave up 0 bases and J gave up 0 bases, with 12 bases separating them. This CDR3 is built from 16 residues. From germline, CDR1 is MNHEY and CDR2 SMNVEV (reference sequence).

The chain links TRBV6-5 to TRBJ2-7; TRBD2 agrees at 11 bases. CDR1 is MNHEY and CDR2 is SVGAGI in the germline V gene. After removal of 2 bases from V and 2 bases from J, the junction contained 2 bases not matched to a gene. The CDR3 is 15 residues long. The CDR3 loop is CASSYATSGTYEQYF. The CDR3 DNA reads TGTGCCAGCAGTTACGCGACTAGCGGGACCTACGAGCAGTACTTC.

The CDR3 reads CASSRGDRGNEKLFF. CDR3 bases: TGTGCCAGCAGTCGGGGGGACAGGGGGAATGAAAAACTGTTTTTT. This chain uses TRBV27 with TRBJ1-4; TRBD1 matches at 11 bases. The CDR3 runs to 15 residues. Germline V lookup: CDR1 MNHEY, CDR2 SMNVEV (reference sequence). J was trimmed by 5 bases and V by 5 bases; bases with no gene match: 4. Supplemented by reference TRBV27 and TRBJ1-4, the full variable domain reads EAQVTQNPRYLITVTGKKLTVTCSQNMNHEYMSWYRQDPGLGLRQIYYSMNVEVTDKGDVPEGYKVSRKEKRNFPLILESPSPNQTSLYFCASSRGDRGNEKLFFGSGTQLSVL.

This clone has more than one count but fewer than ten. V usage is TRBV2 and J usage is TRBJ2-7, with TRBD1 identical over 9 bases. The ends lost 4 bases at V and 4 bases at J; junction bases unmatched: 11. Germline V gene lookup returns CDR1 SNHLY and CDR2 FYNNEI. This CDR3 region has 16 residues. Here the CDR3 reads CASSASGTGRTYEQYF. The DNA of the CDR3 is TGTGCCAGCAGTGCTTCCGGGACAGGGAGGACGTACGAGCAGTACTTC.

This clone has only a few counts. The chain employs TRBV2 and TRBJ1-4; 8 bases line up with TRBD1. The CDR3 sequence is 13 residues long. V dropped 10 bases and J dropped 7; count of bases not matched to a gene: 8. CDR1 is SNHLY and CDR2 is FYNNEI in the germline V gene. Here the CDR3 DNA reads TGTGCCACCAGACAGGGGTGGGTTGAAAAACTGTTTTTT. Its protein product is CATRQGWVEKLFF.

This chain uses TRBV2 with TRBJ2-7; D is possibly TRBD2 (6 bases). CDR3 length: 13 amino acids. The V gene's germline CDR1 is SNHLY and CDR2 FYNNEI. Trimming removed 3 bases from V and 9 bases from J, with 15 bases in between. This chain's CDR3 is CASSERGPVRQYF. The CDR3 nucleotides read TGTGCCAGCAGTGAGCGGGGACCGGTACGGCAGTACTTC.

J is TRBJ1-2 and V is TRBV5-4, with 9 bases lining up with TRBD1. The CDR3 extends over 18 amino acids. Per the germline V gene, CDR1 is SGHNT and CDR2 is YYREEE (reference sequence). The V and J ends lost 1 base and 0 bases, in that order; junction bases with no gene match: 10. The CDR3 region is CASSLPGTGHRANYGYTF. CDR3 coding DNA: TGTGCCAGCAGCTTGCCCGGGACAGGGCATAGAGCTAACTATGGCTACACCTTC.

V is TRBV27 and J is TRBJ2-7; D is uncertain. Germline V lookup: CDR1 MNHEY, CDR2 SMNVEV (reference sequence). V was clipped by 5 bases and J by 6 bases, with 14 bases between them. CDR3 length: 13 residues. CDR3 nucleotide sequence: TGTGCCAGCAGTAACCCGTCCTGGCCCGAGCAGTACTTC. Its protein is CASSNPSWPEQYF.

This chain connects TRBV2 to TRBJ1-2; a possible D gene is TRBD1 (6 bases). This CDR3 region has 14 residues. V shed 9 bases and J shed 4 bases, with 18 bases lying between them. Germline V gene sequence: CDR1 SNHLY, CDR2 FYNNEI. CDR3 amino acids: CASGDAGGLYGYTF. The CDR3 nucleotides read TGTGCCAGTGGGGACGCGGGGGGGCTCTATGGCTACACCTTC. Looking up the rest from reference TRBV2 and TRBJ1-2 gives the full variable domain: EPEVTQTPSHQVTQMGQEVILRCVPISNHLYFYWYRQILGQKVEFLVSFYNNEISEKSEIFDDQFSVERPDGSNFTLKIRSTKLEDSAMYFCASGDAGGLYGYTFGSGTRLTVV.

J is TRBJ2-2 and V is TRBV11-2; 9 bases are shared with TRBD1. Trimming at V came to 3 bases and at J to 7 bases, leaving 12 bases not matched to a gene. CDR1 SGHAT and CDR2 FQNNGV come from the germline V gene. This CDR3 has 17 amino acids. For the CDR3, the DNA is TGTGCCAGCAGCTTTCCGGGACAGGGAAGGGGTAACGGGGAGCTGTTTTTT. It yields the protein CASSFPGQGRGNGELFF.

The chain combines TRBV5-1 with TRBJ2-3; D may be TRBD1 (6 bases). The CDR3 runs to 15 residues. Germline V lookup: CDR1 SGHRS, CDR2 YFSETQ. V dropped 0 bases and J dropped 3 bases, with 11 bases sitting between them. The CDR3 is CASSLVTGNTDTQYF. CDR3 nucleotides: TGCGCCAGCAGCTTGGTAACAGGGAATACAGATACGCAGTATTTT.

V usage is TRBV21-1 and J usage is TRBJ2-7; TRBD1, the table's D call, was not compared with the DNA. TRBV21-1 is noted as a pseudogene. This CDR3 is 12 amino acids long. The CDR3 bases are TGTGCCAGCAGCGTCCAGGGCCCCGAGCAGTACTTC. Amino acid sequence: CASSVQGPEQYF.

This chain joins TRBV29-1 and TRBJ2-5, with 8 bases lining up with TRBD1. CDR3 size: 12 residues. Germline CDR1 reads SQVTM; CDR2 reads ANQGSEA. The V segment lost 7 bases and the J segment 5 bases; nucleotides outside the gene matches: 6. The CDR3 sequence: CSARGLPETQYF. CDR3 nucleotides: TGCAGCGCCAGGGGGCTACCTGAGACCCAGTACTTC.